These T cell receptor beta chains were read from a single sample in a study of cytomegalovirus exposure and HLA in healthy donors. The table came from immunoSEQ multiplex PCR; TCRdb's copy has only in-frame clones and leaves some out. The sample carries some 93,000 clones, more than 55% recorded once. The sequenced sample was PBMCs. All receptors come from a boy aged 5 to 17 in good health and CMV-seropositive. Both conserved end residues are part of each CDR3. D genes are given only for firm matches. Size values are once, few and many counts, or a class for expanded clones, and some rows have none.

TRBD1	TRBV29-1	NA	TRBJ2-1	CSVAGTGGYNEQFF	TGCAGCGTCGCCGGGACAGGGGGTTACAATGAGCAGTTCTTC
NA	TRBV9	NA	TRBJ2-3	CASSSGSVTDTQYF	TGTGCCAGCTCCTCAGGGTCTGTCACAGATACGCAGTATTTT
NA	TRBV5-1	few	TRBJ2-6	CASSLSGRGANVLTF	TGCGCCAGCAGCTTGTCGGGGAGGGGGGCCAACGTCCTGACTTTC
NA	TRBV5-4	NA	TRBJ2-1	CASSSQGYNEQFF	TGTGCCAGCAGCTCGCAGGGATACAATGAGCAGTTCTTC
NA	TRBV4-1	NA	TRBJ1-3	CASSEIGGNTIYF	TGCGCCAGCAGCGAAATCGGGGGAAACACCATATATTTT
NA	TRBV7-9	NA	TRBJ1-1	CASSLVVDNLRNTEAFF	TGTGCCAGCAGCTTAGTGGTCGACAACTTGAGAAACACTGAAGCTTTCTTT
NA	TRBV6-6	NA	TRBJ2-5	CASMLLETQYF	TGTGCCAGCATGTTACTTGAGACCCAGTACTTC
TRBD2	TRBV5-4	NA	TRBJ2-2	CASSLDLAGGNTGELFF	TGTGCCAGCAGCTTGGACCTAGCGGGGGGGAACACCGGGGAGCTGTTTTTT
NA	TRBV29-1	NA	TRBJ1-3	CSYRGEAGNTIYF	TGCAGCTACCGTGGGGAGGCTGGAAACACCATATATTTT
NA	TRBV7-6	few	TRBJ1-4	CASSLSGGSNEKLFF	TGTGCCAGCAGCTTATCGGGAGGGTCTAATGAAAAACTGTTTTTT
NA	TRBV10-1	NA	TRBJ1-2	CASSESPPQGPIYGYTF	TGCGCCAGCAGTGAGTCCCCCCCCCAGGGTCCCATCTATGGCTACACCTTC
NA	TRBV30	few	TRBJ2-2	CAWRITSTNTGELFF	TGTGCCTGGAGAATAACTAGCACGAACACCGGGGAGCTGTTTTTT
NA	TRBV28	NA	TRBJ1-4	CASSFLPGDEKLFF	TGTGCCAGCAGTTTCTTACCGGGGGATGAAAAACTGTTTTTT
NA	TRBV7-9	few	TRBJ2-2	CSSSLAEGELFF	TGTTCCAGCAGCTTAGCCGAGGGGGAGCTGTTTTTT
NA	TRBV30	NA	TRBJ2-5	CAWSQGWQETQYF	TGTGCCTGGAGTCAGGGGTGGCAAGAGACCCAGTACTTC
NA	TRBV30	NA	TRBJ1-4	CAWSQGYREKLFF	TGTGCCTGGAGCCAGGGGTATCGGGAAAAACTGTTTTTT
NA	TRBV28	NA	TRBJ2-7	CASRQNQVGEQYF	TGTGCCAGCAGACAGAACCAGGTCGGCGAGCAGTACTTC
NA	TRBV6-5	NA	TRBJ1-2	CASTNREGVHTF	TGTGCCAGCACGAACAGAGAGGGGGTGCACACCTTC
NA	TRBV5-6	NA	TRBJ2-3	CASSLGRGYDTQYF	TGTGCCAGCAGCTTGGGCAGGGGTTACGATACGCAGTATTTT
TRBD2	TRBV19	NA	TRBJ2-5	CASRSGGGEETQYF	TGTGCCAGTAGATCGGGAGGTGGAGAAGAGACCCAGTACTTC